The T cell receptor (beta chain) under discussion was sequenced for a study of cytomegalovirus exposure and HLA in healthy donors. CDR1 and CDR2 from the germline V gene are MDHEN and SYDVKM. The CDR3 has 13 amino acids. V was cut by 2 bases and J by 7 bases, with 6 bases left in between. The study's findings and limits: The authors enumerated over 150 TCR beta chains as linked to cytomegalovirus. Across donors, most TCRs were seen rarely, yet some public ones were widespread.

Notes on this clone: The antigen is undetermined. The sample has other DNA sequences that encode this CDR3 too.

Profiling relied on immunoSEQ multiplex PCR, and the TCRdb table lists in-frame clones only, not all of them. The table lists roughly 280,000 clones, 80% to 90% of them singletons. The sequence derives from a woman under 30 in good health and CMV-seronegative. The material sequenced was PBMCs. This sequence joins TRBV28 and TRBJ1-6; D perhaps matches TRBD1 (6 bases). The CDR3 is CASSLGGNSPLHF. In nucleotides, the CDR3 is TGTGCCAGCAGTTTAGGGGGCAATTCACCCCTCCACTTT. Looking up the rest from reference TRBV28 and TRBJ1-6 gives the full variable domain: DVKVTQSSRYLVKRTGEKVFLECVQDMDHENMFWYRQDPGLGLRLIYFSYDVKMKEKGDIPEGYSVSREKKERFSLILESASTNQTSMYLCASSLGGNSPLHFGNGTRLTVT.